A single sample gave rise to the 29 T cell receptor beta chains below, sequenced in a study of T cell clonotyping in hematopoietic cell transplantation (dated by TCRdb to the early 2020s). Library creation used the immunoSEQ multiplex PCR assay. This is the immuneACCESS table as TCRdb keeps it, with only in-frame sequences that have V and J called. A part of the clones is gone; compared with another copy, unresolved V genes explain less than half, and the rest is unexplained. The sample data list around 25,000 clones, and about 94% of these were observed just once. 1.3% to 1.5% of the sample is in the top ten clones. Sequencing was carried out using peripheral blood mononuclear cells. These receptor sequences come from a man in his fifties or sixties in good health. Some clones in this sample may be carry-over from other donors' samples.

The chain couples TRBV4-3 to TRBJ1-3; D call uncertain. The CDR3 spans 16 residues. Germline values: CDR1 LGHNA, CDR2 YSLEER. V shed 2 bases and J shed 7 bases, with 18 bases lying between them. The CDR3 region is CASSQQRAGNGNTIYF. The CDR3 DNA follows: TGCGCCAGCAGCCAACAACGCGCGGGGAATGGGAACACCATATATTTT.

The rearrangement uses TRBV7-9 and TRBJ2-1, with 7 bases matching TRBD1. The germline V gene has CDR1 SEHNR and CDR2 FQNEAQ (reference sequence). Trimming took 4 bases from V and 5 from J; bases not matched to a gene: 5. The CDR3 length is 14 residues. The CDR3 sequence is CASSYPGQNNEQFF. The CDR3 DNA sequence: TGTGCCAGCAGCTACCCGGGACAGAACAATGAGCAGTTCTTC.

The chain has TRBV7-2 and TRBJ2-3; D not resolved. CDR3 length: 14 residues. V was cut by 4 bases and J by 7 bases, with 15 bases left in between. In germline, CDR1 is SGHTA, CDR2 FQGNSA. CDR3 sequence (DNA): TGTGCCAGCAGCTCTGAGGTTCCAATGTATACGCAGTATTTT. This gives the protein CASSSEVPMYTQYF. The whole variable domain, filled in from reference TRBV7-2 and TRBJ2-3, reads GAGVSQSPSNKVTEKGKDVELRCDPISGHTALYWYRQSLGQGLEFLIYFQGNSAPDKSGLPSDRFSAERTGGSVSTLTIQRTQQEDSAVYLCASSSEVPMYTQYFGPGTRLTVL.

This sequence joins TRBV11-2 and TRBJ2-7; D remains ambiguous. Trimming pared 4 bases from V and 1 base from J, leaving 5 bases between. The CDR3 has 12 residues. Germline V gene lookup returns CDR1 SGHAT and CDR2 FQNNGV. The CDR3 spells CASSYLSYEQYF. Written as DNA, the CDR3 is TGTGCCAGCAGCTACCTATCCTACGAGCAGTACTTC.

The chain is built from TRBV6-1 and TRBJ1-6; D unresolved. V was shortened by 6 bases and J by 0 bases, with 3 bases between the two germline ends. Germline V lookup: CDR1 MNHNS, CDR2 SASEGT. CDR3 length equals 13 residues. DNA for the CDR3: TGTGCCAGCAGCCTCTCCTATAATTCACCCCTCCACTTT. Translating gives CASSLSYNSPLHF.

The rearrangement joins TRBV9 to TRBJ1-2, with D hard to call. Trimming stripped 2 bases from V and 0 bases from J, with 5 bases between. Germline V CDR1 and CDR2: SGDLS, YYNGEE. This CDR3 comprises 13 residues. CDR3 DNA: TGTGCCAGCAGCGTTATTCCTAACTATGGCTACACCTTC. This encodes CASSVIPNYGYTF.

V usage is TRBV4-3 and J usage is TRBJ1-6; D is ambiguous. Germline CDR1 LGHNA, CDR2 YSLEER. V lost 0 bases and J 6 bases, leaving 12 bases between the germline ends. This CDR3 has 16 amino acids. The CDR3 loop is CASSQDRRGFNSPLHF. The CDR3 DNA reads as TGCGCCAGCAGCCAAGATCGTCGGGGATTTAATTCACCCCTCCACTTT.

The V call is TRBV7-8, the J call TRBJ1-1, with TRBD1 matching 9 bases. Per germline, CDR1 SGHVS and CDR2 FQNEAQ. J gave up 4 bases and V 5 bases, and 11 bases lay outside the gene matches. The CDR3 is made up of 16 amino acids. This chain's CDR3 is CASSSRDRVTVTEAFF. CDR3 sequence (DNA): TGTGCCAGCAGCAGCCGGGACAGGGTAACCGTCACTGAAGCTTTCTTT.

This clone was detected only once. This chain connects TRBV6-1 to TRBJ1-4; unclear D gene. Germline V gene data show CDR1 as MNHNS and CDR2 as SASEGT. CDR3 size: 17 residues. The V end was cut by 2 bases, the J end by 0 bases, with 13 bases between. The CDR3: CASSESPQAATNEKLFF. Written as DNA, the CDR3 is TGTGCCAGCAGTGAATCCCCCCAGGCGGCAACTAATGAAAAACTGTTTTTT.

The V call is TRBV4-3, the J call TRBJ2-1, with D maybe TRBD1 (5 bases). Per germline, CDR1 LGHNA and CDR2 YSLEER. The CDR3 is made up of 16 amino acids. The V end was cut by 1 base, the J end by 7 bases, with 17 bases between. This chain's CDR3 is CASSQGVMAGRNEQFF. CDR3 sequence (DNA): TGCGCCAGCAGCCAAGGCGTGATGGCAGGGCGGAATGAGCAGTTCTTC.

The chain combines TRBV7-9 with TRBJ2-7; D tentatively reads TRBD1 or TRBD2 (5 bases each). The CDR3 has 15 residues. V shed 5 bases and J shed 7 bases, with 21 bases lying between them. Germline loops: CDR1 SEHNR, CDR2 FQNEAQ (reference sequence). DNA of the CDR3: TGTGCCAGCAGCCAATCCGGGACGGCTTATGGGGAGCAGTACTTC. This gives the protein CASSQSGTAYGEQYF. Filled out from reference TRBV7-9 and TRBJ2-7, the complete variable domain reads DTGVSQNPRHKITKRGQNVTFRCDPISEHNRLYWYRQTLGQGPEFLTYFQNEAQLEKSRLLSDRFSAERPKGSFSTLEIQRTEQGDSAMYLCASSQSGTAYGEQYFGPGTRLTVT.

The rearrangement uses TRBV5-1 and TRBJ1-3, with TRBD1 as a possible D gene (5 bases). The V gene's germline CDR1 is SGHRS and CDR2 YFSETQ. The length of the CDR3 is 15 residues. Trimming took 4 bases from V and 0 from J, leaving 11 bases between them. CDR3 nucleotide sequence: TGCGCCAGCAGCACAGGACGTTCCTCTGGAAACACCATATATTTT. Translated, it gives CASSTGRSSGNTIYF.

The rearrangement uses TRBV5-1 and TRBJ2-1; 7 nucleotides agree with TRBD2. The CDR3 loop spans 15 amino acids. The trim removed 4 bases at V and 5 bases at J, leaving 9 bases unmatched. Germline CDR1 is SGHRS and CDR2 is YFSETQ. CDR3 amino acids: CASSPRAGENNEQFF. CDR3 bases: TGCGCCAGCAGCCCCCGGGCGGGGGAAAACAATGAGCAGTTCTTC.

The genes are TRBV10-1 and TRBJ1-1; D is perhaps TRBD1 (6 bases). Germline CDR1 WNHNN, CDR2 SYGVQD (reference sequence). The length of the CDR3 is 14 residues. V gave up 2 bases and J gave up 5 bases, with 12 bases separating them. Here the CDR3 DNA reads TGCGCCAGCAGTGAGGAGGGGGTGGGTACTGAAGCTTTCTTT. Residues: CASSEEGVGTEAFF.

The V and J genes are TRBV6-5 and TRBJ1-2; tentatively, D is TRBD1 (6 bases). The CDR3 extends over 13 amino acids. Trimming took off 2 bases at V and 6 bases at J, with 10 bases between the two ends. Germline values: CDR1 MNHEY, CDR2 SVGAGI. In nucleotides, the CDR3 is TGTGCCAGCAGTTACACCACAGGGAATGGCTACACCTTC. It encodes CASSYTTGNGYTF.

This chain connects TRBV7-2 to TRBJ2-6, with D unresolved. Germline values: CDR1 SGHTA, CDR2 FQGNSA. Trimming removed 2 bases from V and 0 bases from J, with 2 bases in between. This CDR3 region has 14 residues. Written as DNA, the CDR3 is TGTGCCAGCAGCTTACGCTCTGGGGCCAACGTCCTGACTTTC. Residues: CASSLRSGANVLTF.

V and J are TRBV4-1 and TRBJ1-5; unclear D gene. This CDR3 spans 15 amino acids. Trimming removed 4 bases from V and 8 bases from J, with 18 bases in between. CDR1 MGHRA and CDR2 YSYEKL come from the germline V gene. The CDR3 spells CASSPGPWTSEPQHF. The DNA of the CDR3 is TGCGCCAGCAGCCCGGGCCCCTGGACGTCGGAGCCCCAGCATTTT.

V is TRBV9 and J is TRBJ2-1; D is perhaps TRBD1 (5 bases). Germline assignment: CDR1 SGDLS and CDR2 YYNGEE. CDR3 length: 15 amino acids. Trimming cost V 3 bases and J 9 bases, with 19 bases left between them. In nucleotides, the CDR3 is TGTGCCAGCAGCGAGCCCGATGTGGGGCGAAGTGAGCAGTTCTTC. It yields the protein CASSEPDVGRSEQFF.

V gene TRBV28 combines with J gene TRBJ2-7; 7 nucleotides align to TRBD1. J gave up 3 bases and V 10 bases, and 12 bases lay outside the gene matches. The CDR3 loop spans 14 amino acids. In germline, CDR1 is MDHEN, CDR2 SYDVKM. CDR3 nucleotides: TGTGCCACCAACCGACAGGGTAGTGTCTACGAGCAGTACTTC. Amino acid sequence: CATNRQGSVYEQYF.

The J gene is TRBJ2-3, the V gene TRBV29-1; weak D call: TRBD2 (6 bases). CDR1 and CDR2 from the germline V gene are SQVTM and ANQGSEA. The CDR3 has 13 amino acids. V was trimmed by 5 bases and J by 3 bases, leaving 12 bases between them. The DNA of the CDR3 is TGCAGCGTTCTACTTGGGGGGACAGATACGCAGTATTTT. It encodes CSVLLGGTDTQYF.

The rearrangement links TRBV28 to TRBJ1-3, with a possible D match to TRBD1 (5 bases). CDR3 length: 13 residues. V dropped 7 bases and J dropped 5 bases, with 12 bases sitting between them. Per germline, CDR1 MDHEN and CDR2 SYDVKM. The CDR3 is CASTEGPRNTIYF. The CDR3 nucleotides read TGTGCCAGCACGGAGGGGCCTAGAAACACCATATATTTT.

The V gene is TRBV7-2, the J gene TRBJ1-5; 7 bases match TRBD1. Germline CDR1 reads SGHTA; CDR2 reads FQGNSA. The CDR3 has 14 residues. The V and J ends lost 0 bases and 6 bases, in that order; junction bases with no gene match: 2. CDR3 sequence reads: CASSLASGGQPQHF. CDR3 sequence (DNA): TGTGCCAGCAGCTTAGCTTCAGGGGGTCAGCCCCAGCATTTT. Full variable domain (outside the CDR3, taken from reference TRBV7-2 and TRBJ1-5): GAGVSQSPSNKVTEKGKDVELRCDPISGHTALYWYRQSLGQGLEFLIYFQGNSAPDKSGLPSDRFSAERTGGSVSTLTIQRTQQEDSAVYLCASSLASGGQPQHFGDGTRLSIL.

This clone was recorded once. The J gene is TRBJ1-2, the V gene TRBV25-1, with D perhaps matching TRBD1 (6 bases). The CDR3 has 15 residues. The germline V gene encodes CDR1 MGHDK and CDR2 SYGVNS. Trimming removed 7 bases from V and 6 bases from J, with 21 bases in between. In nucleotides, the CDR3 is TGTGCCAGCAAATATGGGAGGCAGGGGTCGGATGGCTACACCTTC. Protein product: CASKYGRQGSDGYTF.

V usage is TRBV5-8 and J usage is TRBJ1-4; no reliable D call. The V gene lost 4 bases and the J gene lost 0 bases, with 7 bases spanning the gap. This CDR3 spans 14 amino acids. Germline V gene lookup returns CDR1 SGHTS and CDR2 YDEGEE. CDR3 amino acids: CASSRYATNEKLFF. CDR3 sequence (DNA): TGTGCCAGCAGCCGATATGCAACTAATGAAAAACTGTTTTTT.

The CDR3 sequence is CASSTSGAGTGELFF. For the CDR3, the DNA is TGTGCCAGCAGCACTAGCGGGGCGGGCACCGGGGAGCTGTTTTTT. J is TRBJ2-2 and V is TRBV28, with TRBD2 matching over 10 bases. Unmatched junction bases numbered 5, after V lost 6 bases and J lost 4 bases. Germline V CDR1 and CDR2: MDHEN, SYDVKM. CDR3 length: 15 amino acids. Variable domain in full (rest from reference TRBV28 and TRBJ2-2): DVKVTQSSRYLVKRTGEKVFLECVQDMDHENMFWYRQDPGLGLRLIYFSYDVKMKEKGDIPEGYSVSREKKERFSLILESASTNQTSMYLCASSTSGAGTGELFFGEGSRLTVL.

The chain recombines TRBV4-3 with TRBJ1-2; D not certain. The germline V gene encodes CDR1 LGHNA and CDR2 YSLEER. V was clipped by 2 bases and J by 4 bases, with 8 bases between them. The CDR3 sequence is 13 residues long. The CDR3 sequence is CASSQSPSYGYTF. CDR3 sequence (DNA): TGCGCCAGCAGCCAATCCCCCAGCTATGGCTACACCTTC.

This chain connects TRBV19 to TRBJ1-1; weak D call: TRBD1 (5 bases). CDR1 LNHDA and CDR2 SQIVND come from the germline V gene (reference sequence). The CDR3 spans 14 residues. V lost 10 bases and J 4 bases, leaving 19 bases between the germline ends. CDR3 protein: CATELEGRSTEAFF. The CDR3 coding sequence is TGTGCCACTGAATTGGAGGGGAGAAGCACTGAAGCTTTCTTT.

The rearrangement links TRBV28 to TRBJ1-1; D may be TRBD1 (6 bases). Trimming removed 6 bases at V and 3 bases at J, with 8 bases between. The CDR3 totals 12 residues. CDR1 is MDHEN and CDR2 is SYDVKM in the germline V gene. The chain's CDR3 is CASRQGYTEAFF. The CDR3 DNA is TGTGCCAGCAGACAGGGTTACACTGAAGCTTTCTTT. Combining the CDR3 with reference TRBV28 and TRBJ1-1 gives the whole variable domain DVKVTQSSRYLVKRTGEKVFLECVQDMDHENMFWYRQDPGLGLRLIYFSYDVKMKEKGDIPEGYSVSREKKERFSLILESASTNQTSMYLCASRQGYTEAFFGQGTRLTVV.

The rearrangement links TRBV5-6 to TRBJ2-7; D is possibly TRBD1 or TRBD2 (5 bases each). Germline CDR1 and CDR2: SGHDT and YYEEEE. V lost 4 bases to trimming and J lost 3 bases, with 14 bases between them. This CDR3 has 14 amino acids. The CDR3 nucleotides read TGTGCCAGCAGCATGAACCGGGGCTACTACGAGCAGTACTTC. This encodes CASSMNRGYYEQYF.